This T cell receptor beta chain was recorded in a study of cytomegalovirus exposure and HLA in healthy donors. All donors participated as healthy donors of bone marrow. It was with 60 Vbeta and 13 Jbeta primers that the PCR ran. Measured with immunoSEQ multiplex PCR; TCRdb has only the in-frame clones, and not every one. The sample lists some 130,000 clones; roughly 80% were seen once. Overall study results and limits: The study recorded 164 TCR beta chains that were cytomegalovirus-associated. Serostatus for CMV was the only available immune exposure information.

V gave up 3 bases and J gave up 11 bases; unmatched junction bases: 4. The germline gives CDR1 SEHNR, CDR2 FQNEAQ (reference sequence). The CDR3 has 12 residues. A word on this clone: The antigen remains unidentified.

Sequences were obtained from PBMCs. The TCR sequence derives from a woman aged 45-65 years in good health and CMV-seropositive. V is TRBV7-9 and J is TRBJ1-2; 9 bases agree with TRBD1. The CDR3 region is CASSFWGQGYTF. The CDR3 nucleotides are TGTGCCAGCAGCTTCTGGGGACAGGGTTACACCTTC.